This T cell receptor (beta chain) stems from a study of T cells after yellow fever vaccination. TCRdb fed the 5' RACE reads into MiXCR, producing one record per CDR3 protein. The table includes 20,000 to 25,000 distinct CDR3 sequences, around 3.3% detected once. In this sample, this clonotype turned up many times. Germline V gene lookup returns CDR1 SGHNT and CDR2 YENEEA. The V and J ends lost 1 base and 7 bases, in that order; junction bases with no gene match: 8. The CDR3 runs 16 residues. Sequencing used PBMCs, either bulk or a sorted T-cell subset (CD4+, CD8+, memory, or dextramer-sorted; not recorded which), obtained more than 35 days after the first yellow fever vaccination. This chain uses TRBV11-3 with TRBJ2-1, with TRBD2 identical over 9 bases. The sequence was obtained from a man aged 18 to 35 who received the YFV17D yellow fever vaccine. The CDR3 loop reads CASSLGSAGGGNEQFF. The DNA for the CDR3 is TGTGCCAGCAGCTTAGGTTCTGCGGGGGGGGGAAATGAGCAGTTCTTC.